Listed below are T cell receptor beta chains from one sample, sequenced in a study of human T cells and chemical hapten exposure. TCRdb redid the calling of the RACE reads with MiXCR, one entry per CDR3 protein. The sample yields some 100,000 distinct CDR3 sequences, about a tenth seen once. Material: whole blood, obtained in connection with sensitization to the hapten diphenylcyclopropenone (DPC). The receptors were gathered from a middle-aged woman with alopecia areata. Some clones in this sample may be carry-over from other donors' samples. Each CDR3 is given with its conserved first and last residue. The D gene is left open where the match is weak. Not all rows give a size; the values are once, few, many and, for expanded clones, a class.

j_gene: TRBJ2-3; v_gene: TRBV7-9; abundance: many; d_gene: TRBD2; CDR3nt: TGTGCCAGCAGCCGAATCCTAGCGGGGGCGACGGATACGCAGTATTTT; CDR3aa: CASSRILAGATDTQYF
j_gene: TRBJ1-5; v_gene: TRBV7-2; abundance: few; d_gene: .; CDR3nt: TGTGCCAGCAGCTTAGTTCTGACTCAGCCCCAGCATTTT; CDR3aa: CASSLVLTQPQHF
j_gene: TRBJ1-1; v_gene: TRBV3-1; abundance: many; d_gene: .; CDR3nt: TGTGCCAGCAGCCCGAGGACCCAGAACACTGAAGCTTTCTTT; CDR3aa: CASSPRTQNTEAFF
j_gene: TRBJ2-1; v_gene: TRBV10-3; abundance: many; d_gene: TRBD2; CDR3nt: TGTGCCATCAGTGTATGGACTAGCGGGGCCAATGAGCAGTTCTTC; CDR3aa: CAISVWTSGANEQFF
j_gene: TRBJ1-2; v_gene: TRBV5-1; abundance: many; d_gene: TRBD1; CDR3nt: TGCGCCAGCAGCCCACAGGGGACTCCTATCTATGGCTACACCTTC; CDR3aa: CASSPQGTPIYGYTF
j_gene: TRBJ1-3; v_gene: TRBV11-2; abundance: .; d_gene: TRBD1; CDR3nt: TGTGCCAGCAGCTTAAGACCGACAGGGAGAAACACCATATATTTT; CDR3aa: CASSLRPTGRNTIYF
j_gene: TRBJ1-5; v_gene: TRBV20-1; abundance: many; d_gene: .; CDR3nt: TGCAGTGCTAGCATATTTGGGGCCAATCAGCCCCAGCATTTT; CDR3aa: CSASIFGANQPQHF
j_gene: TRBJ1-6; v_gene: TRBV16; abundance: .; d_gene: .; CDR3nt: TGTGCCAGCAGCCAATCGAATAACAGGGTAAATTCACCCCTCCACTTT; CDR3aa: CASSQSNNRVNSPLHF
j_gene: TRBJ1-4; v_gene: TRBV7-8; abundance: .; d_gene: .; CDR3nt: TGTGCCAGCAGCTTGACGGCTAGTGAAAAACTGTTTTTT; CDR3aa: CASSLTASEKLFF
j_gene: TRBJ2-3; v_gene: TRBV7-2; abundance: .; d_gene: .; CDR3nt: TGTGCCAGCAGCCCCTCGATCCAAAGCACAGATACGCAGTATTTT; CDR3aa: CASSPSIQSTDTQYF
j_gene: TRBJ2-2; v_gene: TRBV12-5; abundance: few; d_gene: .; CDR3nt: TGTGCTAGTGGTTTGTTGGCAGGACGGAGCACCGGGGAGCTGTTTTTT; CDR3aa: CASGLLAGRSTGELFF
j_gene: TRBJ1-2; v_gene: TRBV7-2; abundance: many; d_gene: TRBD1; CDR3nt: TGTGCCAGCAGCTTGGGACAGAACTATGGCTACACCTTC; CDR3aa: CASSLGQNYGYTF
j_gene: TRBJ1-4; v_gene: TRBV2; abundance: few; d_gene: TRBD1; CDR3nt: TGTGCCAGCAACCCCGGGACAGAAGGGGAAAAACTGTTTTTT; CDR3aa: CASNPGTEGEKLFF
j_gene: TRBJ2-2; v_gene: TRBV5-5; abundance: .; d_gene: .; CDR3nt: TGTGCCAGCAGCTTGGGTAGCTCCAGCACCGGGGAGCTGTTTTTT; CDR3aa: CASSLGSSSTGELFF
j_gene: TRBJ2-3; v_gene: TRBV29-1; abundance: many; d_gene: .; CDR3nt: TGCAGCGTCTTCGACTGGACCACTAGCACAGATACGCAGTATTTT; CDR3aa: CSVFDWTTSTDTQYF
j_gene: TRBJ2-5; v_gene: TRBV29-1; abundance: .; d_gene: .; CDR3nt: TGCAGCGTTGATATAACGGGGGTAGAGACCCAGTACTTC; CDR3aa: CSVDITGVETQYF
j_gene: TRBJ2-3; v_gene: TRBV19; abundance: few; d_gene: TRBD1; CDR3nt: TGTGCCAGTAGTATAGGGCAGGGGGCGCTTGCAGATACGCAGTATTTT; CDR3aa: CASSIGQGALADTQYF
j_gene: TRBJ1-6; v_gene: TRBV6-2/TRBV6-3; abundance: .; d_gene: TRBD1; CDR3nt: TGTGCCAGCAGTTACCAGAGACCGACAGGGTCAATAAATTCACCCCTCCACTTT; CDR3aa: CASSYQRPTGSINSPLHF
j_gene: TRBJ2-1; v_gene: TRBV7-9; abundance: many; d_gene: .; CDR3nt: TGTGCCAGCAGCCCCCCGGGAGCGGAGATATACAATGAGCAGTTCTTC; CDR3aa: CASSPPGAEIYNEQFF
j_gene: TRBJ2-7; v_gene: TRBV12-5; abundance: .; d_gene: TRBD2; CDR3nt: TGTGCTAGTGCCAGGACTAGCGAAAATTTGTACGAGCAGTACTTC; CDR3aa: CASARTSENLYEQYF
j_gene: TRBJ1-1; v_gene: TRBV6-2/TRBV6-3; abundance: .; d_gene: .; CDR3nt: TGTGCCAGCAGTTTGTGGACAACGGGCACTGAAGCTTTCTTT; CDR3aa: CASSLWTTGTEAFF
j_gene: TRBJ1-5; v_gene: TRBV4-1; abundance: many; d_gene: .; CDR3nt: TGCGCCAGCAGCCAAGGGCAGGGTAGGCAGCCCCAGCATTTT; CDR3aa: CASSQGQGRQPQHF
j_gene: TRBJ2-7; v_gene: TRBV25-1; abundance: many; d_gene: TRBD1; CDR3nt: TGTGCCAGCAGTGAATGGTTTAGGACAGGGGGCGAGTACGAGCAGTACTTC; CDR3aa: CASSEWFRTGGEYEQYF
j_gene: TRBJ2-1; v_gene: TRBV7-8; abundance: .; d_gene: TRBD2; CDR3nt: TGTGCCAGCAGCCACACGGCCGGGACTAGCGGGGGCAATGAGCAGTTCTTC; CDR3aa: CASSHTAGTSGGNEQFF
j_gene: TRBJ2-2; v_gene: TRBV7-6; abundance: .; d_gene: TRBD1; CDR3nt: TGTGCCAGCAGCTTAGCCAGCAGGGGGCCGAACACCGGGGAGCTGTTTTTT; CDR3aa: CASSLASRGPNTGELFF
j_gene: TRBJ1-6; v_gene: TRBV9; abundance: few; d_gene: .; CDR3nt: TGTGCCAGCAGCGTCGGGGCCGTTAATTCACCCCTCCACTTT; CDR3aa: CASSVGAVNSPLHF
j_gene: TRBJ2-7; v_gene: TRBV5-4; abundance: many; d_gene: TRBD2; CDR3nt: TGTGCCAGCAGTCAGGGGACTAGCGGGGTTTACGAGCAGTACTTC; CDR3aa: CASSQGTSGVYEQYF
j_gene: TRBJ2-3; v_gene: TRBV4-3; abundance: .; d_gene: TRBD2; CDR3nt: TGCGCCAGCAGCCAGGGCCCTAGCGGGGGGACCACTAGCACAGATACGCAGTATTTT; CDR3aa: CASSQGPSGGTTSTDTQYF
j_gene: TRBJ1-1; v_gene: TRBV6-6; abundance: .; d_gene: .; CDR3nt: TGTGCCAGCAGTCTTCTGCCGACCACTGGGACTGAAGCTTTCTTT; CDR3aa: CASSLLPTTGTEAFF
j_gene: TRBJ2-5; v_gene: TRBV7-2; abundance: many; d_gene: TRBD2; CDR3nt: TGTGCCAGCAGCCTATCCCTAGTATGGGGGGGACAAGAGACCCAGTACTTC; CDR3aa: CASSLSLVWGGQETQYF
j_gene: TRBJ2-1; v_gene: TRBV5-1; abundance: few; d_gene: .; CDR3nt: TGCGCCAGCAATCGGCAGGTGAGCAATGAGCAGTTCTTC; CDR3aa: CASNRQVSNEQFF
j_gene: TRBJ1-6; v_gene: TRBV6-1; abundance: .; d_gene: .; CDR3nt: TGTGCCAGCAGTCCCGGATCTACAGTACCCCTCCACTTT; CDR3aa: CASSPGSTVPLHF
j_gene: TRBJ1-6; v_gene: TRBV14; abundance: many; d_gene: .; CDR3nt: TGTGCCAGCAGCCTTTTATTTGCTCCCCTCCACTTT; CDR3aa: CASSLLFAPLHF
j_gene: TRBJ2-7; v_gene: TRBV28; abundance: many; d_gene: .; CDR3nt: TGTGCCAGCAGCCCATTACTCCTTAGAGAGCAGTACTTC; CDR3aa: CASSPLLLREQYF
j_gene: TRBJ1-5; v_gene: TRBV20-1; abundance: many; d_gene: .; CDR3nt: TGCAGTGCTAAAAGGTTCGGGACATCGACGGGGAGCAATCAGCCCCAGCATTTT; CDR3aa: CSAKRFGTSTGSNQPQHF
j_gene: TRBJ2-5; v_gene: TRBV27; abundance: many; d_gene: .; CDR3nt: TGTGCCAGCAGCCGTAGCAGGGTAACAGAGACCCAGTACTTC; CDR3aa: CASSRSRVTETQYF
j_gene: TRBJ2-2; v_gene: TRBV7-7; abundance: .; d_gene: TRBD2; CDR3nt: TGTGCCAGCAGCTTAGCGGGAAATAGCGGGGACACCGGGGAGCTGTTTTTT; CDR3aa: CASSLAGNSGDTGELFF
j_gene: TRBJ1-5; v_gene: TRBV4-2; abundance: .; d_gene: .; CDR3nt: TGTGCCAGCAGCCAAGATGGGGCCTTCAATCAGCCCCAGCATTTT; CDR3aa: CASSQDGAFNQPQHF
j_gene: TRBJ2-3; v_gene: TRBV4-1; abundance: many; d_gene: .; CDR3nt: TGCGCCAGCAGCGGGACTCCGCGTGGTACGCAGTATTTT; CDR3aa: CASSGTPRGTQYF
j_gene: TRBJ1-6; v_gene: TRBV6-2/TRBV6-3; abundance: many; d_gene: TRBD1; CDR3nt: TGTGCCAGTGGGACAGGGGTGGCACCCCTCCACTTT; CDR3aa: CASGTGVAPLHF
j_gene: TRBJ2-7; v_gene: TRBV5-6; abundance: few; d_gene: .; CDR3nt: TGTGCCAGCAGCTTGGCCGGGGGAGAGCAGTACTTC; CDR3aa: CASSLAGGEQYF
j_gene: TRBJ1-4; v_gene: TRBV28; abundance: .; d_gene: .; CDR3nt: TGTGCCAGCAGTCCAGGGGACAATGAAAAACTGTTTTTT; CDR3aa: CASSPGDNEKLFF
j_gene: TRBJ2-3; v_gene: TRBV7-2; abundance: few; d_gene: .; CDR3nt: TGTGCCAGCAGCTTATTGGGCTCCACAGATACGCAGTATTTT; CDR3aa: CASSLLGSTDTQYF
j_gene: TRBJ2-3; v_gene: TRBV28; abundance: many; d_gene: .; CDR3nt: TGTGCCAGCAGGGCCTTAGGAGGCACAGATACGCAGTATTTT; CDR3aa: CASRALGGTDTQYF
j_gene: TRBJ1-4; v_gene: TRBV6-1; abundance: .; d_gene: TRBD1; CDR3nt: TGTGCCAGCAGTGAAGCAAGACAGGGGTTCGAAAAACTGTTTTTT; CDR3aa: CASSEARQGFEKLFF
j_gene: TRBJ2-2; v_gene: TRBV3-1; abundance: .; d_gene: TRBD2; CDR3nt: TGTGCCAGCAGCCAAGGGGGACTAGCGGGGCCGAACACCGGGGAGCTGTTTTTT; CDR3aa: CASSQGGLAGPNTGELFF
j_gene: TRBJ2-1; v_gene: TRBV5-6; abundance: many; d_gene: .; CDR3nt: TGTGCCAGCAGCTTGGGTTACAGGGCTACTCGGGAGCAGTTCTTC; CDR3aa: CASSLGYRATREQFF
j_gene: TRBJ1-5; v_gene: TRBV27; abundance: .; d_gene: .; CDR3nt: TGTGCCAGCGGTAGACAATCCAATCAGCCCCAGCATTTT; CDR3aa: CASGRQSNQPQHF